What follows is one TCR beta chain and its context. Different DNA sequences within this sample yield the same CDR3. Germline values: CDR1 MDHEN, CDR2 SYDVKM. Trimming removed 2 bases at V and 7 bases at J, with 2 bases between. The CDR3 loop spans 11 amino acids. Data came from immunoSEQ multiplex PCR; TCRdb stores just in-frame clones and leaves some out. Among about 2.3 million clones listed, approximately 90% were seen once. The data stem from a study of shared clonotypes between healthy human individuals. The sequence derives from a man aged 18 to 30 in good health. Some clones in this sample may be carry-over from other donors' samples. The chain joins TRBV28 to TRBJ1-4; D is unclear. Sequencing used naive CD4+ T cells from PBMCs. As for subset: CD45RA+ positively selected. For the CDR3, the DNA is TGTGCCAGCAGTTTACGTGAAAAACTGTTTTTT. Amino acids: CASSLREKLFF.